This entry is about one TCR beta chain. This sample was taken from a study of cytomegalovirus exposure and HLA in healthy donors. Germline V lookup: CDR1 KGHSH, CDR2 LQKENI. V shed 2 bases, J shed 13 bases, and the junction held 8 bases outside the gene matches. This CDR3 region has 13 residues. Primers for the PCR totalled 60 Vbeta and 13 Jbeta. Sequencing used immunoSEQ multiplex PCR; TCRdb keeps in-frame clones, though not all of them. The table has around 20,000 clones, less than 85% seen once. The sequence was obtained from a human donor in good health. Sample: PBMCs. The chain links TRBV18 to TRBJ1-1; 9 nucleotides line up with TRBD1. The CDR3 loop is CASSPSTGGSGFF. The CDR3 DNA follows: TGTGCCAGCTCACCATCAACAGGGGGCTCGGGTTTCTTT.